This T cell receptor beta chain is drawn from a study of blood T cell repertoires in COVID-19 (dated by TCRdb to 2020 to 2021). Study-level background: The collaborator samples originated in the United States, Italy and Spain and spanned the acute and convalescent phases of COVID-19. The repertoires were made available in a free public database intended to serve as a resource for research on the immune response to SARS-CoV-2. Samples came from the ongoing ImmuneRACE study (first 160 participants) plus 1,254 subjects from 6 global collaborators. The prospective study material was composed of cDNA or gDNA derived from T cells, B-cell-depleted T cells, or PBMCs. The sample metadata nearly always contained a de-identified subject ID, COVID-19 status, age in years and sex. Subjects who had been exposed to COVID-19, were actively infected with it, or had recovered from it provided the deeply sampled blood TCRbeta repertoires that made up the dataset. HLA class I and class II types, where available, came from metadata supplied by the sample provider rather than from assay-based typing. Results the study describes overall, beyond this receptor: How much clinical and demographic metadata was included differed by source and by participant, and the metadata was provided uncurated.

TCRbeta CDR3 regions were amplified from genomic DNA by means of the immunoSEQ Assay, a bias-controlled multiplex PCR. The paper's processing steps were these. The number of nucleated cells in each sample was estimated from the amplification of reference gene primers within the assay. Sequence reads were collapsed and filtered to measure the absolute abundance of every unique TCRbeta CDR3 rearrangement. For each sample, productive Simpson clonality was calculated by taking the square root of Simpson's diversity index across productive rearrangements. Entries here come from immuneACCESS through TCRdb and include only in-frame sequences with V and J called. Some clones fail to appear in such tables; in the studies checked, an unresolved V gene covers under half of the shortfall, and the cause of the remainder is unknown. Clone size and V and J calls were adopted from that table, with D and trimming inferred from the DNA. Counted in this sample were tens of thousands of clones; 70% to 90% of them appeared once. Of the sample, about 4% falls within the top ten clones.

Whole blood was collected in K2EDTA tubes by collaborating institutions according to the institutions' own protocols. For TCRbeta analysis, collaborators shipped samples as frozen whole blood, isolated PBMCs, or DNA extracted from either of those sample types. As regards this clone: It has no known antigen specificity. No base quality information exists; no much larger clone differs at one position.

Trimming at the junction amounts to 2 bases on V and 4 bases on J, and the germline ends lie 15 bases apart. From its cysteine to its phenylalanine, the CDR3 spans 16 amino acids. Kept here is only the CDR3 DNA, which spans 48 bases and is read in frame from base 1. Looking up the germline V gene (reference sequence) yields CDR1 MNHNY and CDR2 SVGAGI. The material sequenced was peripheral blood. The sequence was collected from a human donor in a cohort sampled during active COVID-19. The V gene is TRBV6-6 and the J gene is TRBJ1-3; TRBD1 is a possible D gene, resting on 5 matching bases. In nucleotides, the sequence is TGTGCCAGCAGTTACCCATTGGGGGGTGGAGGAAACACCATATATTTT. Its protein is CASSYPLGGGGNTIYF.